This T cell receptor beta chain stems from a study of blood T cell repertoires in COVID-19. Study overall: Specimens from acute and convalescent COVID-19 originated in the United States, Italy and Spain.

The CDR3 has 15 residues. V dropped 7 bases and J dropped 6; count of bases not matched to a gene: 12. Germline V CDR1 and CDR2: MDHEN, SYDVKM. Some clones are missing from TCRdb's copy, which holds only in-frame ones; the method was immunoSEQ multiplex PCR. The table shows approximately 290,000 clones, with about four fifths occurring only once. V gene TRBV28 combines with J gene TRBJ2-1; 7 bases match TRBD2. Material for sequencing was peripheral blood. The source of this sequence is a person aged 65 to 79 with COVID-19, enrolled during active disease. The CDR3 sequence is CASTPGSSGPNEQFF. The DNA of the CDR3 is TGTGCCAGCACGCCAGGGTCTAGCGGTCCCAATGAGCAGTTCTTC.